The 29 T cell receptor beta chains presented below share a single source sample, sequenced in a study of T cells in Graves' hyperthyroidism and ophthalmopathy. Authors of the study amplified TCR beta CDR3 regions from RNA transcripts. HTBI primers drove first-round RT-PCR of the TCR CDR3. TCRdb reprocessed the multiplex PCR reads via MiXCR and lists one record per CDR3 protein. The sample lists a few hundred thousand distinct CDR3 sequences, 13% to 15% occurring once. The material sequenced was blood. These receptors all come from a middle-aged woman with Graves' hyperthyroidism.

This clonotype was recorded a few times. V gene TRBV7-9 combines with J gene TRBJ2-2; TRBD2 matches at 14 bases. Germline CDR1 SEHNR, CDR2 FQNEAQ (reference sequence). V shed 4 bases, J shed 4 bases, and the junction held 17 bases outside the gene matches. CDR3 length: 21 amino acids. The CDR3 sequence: CASSSTYLRGLAGEVTGELFF. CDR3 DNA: TGTGCCAGCAGCTCGACATACCTAAGGGGACTAGCGGGAGAAGTCACCGGGGAGCTGTTTTTT.

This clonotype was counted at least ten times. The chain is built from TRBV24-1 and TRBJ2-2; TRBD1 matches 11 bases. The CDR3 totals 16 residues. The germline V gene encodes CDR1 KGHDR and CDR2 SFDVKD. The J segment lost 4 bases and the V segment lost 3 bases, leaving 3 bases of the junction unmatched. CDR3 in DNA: TGTGCCACCAGTGATCCCGGGACAGGGGGCACCGGGGAGCTGTTTTTT. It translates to CATSDPGTGGTGELFF.

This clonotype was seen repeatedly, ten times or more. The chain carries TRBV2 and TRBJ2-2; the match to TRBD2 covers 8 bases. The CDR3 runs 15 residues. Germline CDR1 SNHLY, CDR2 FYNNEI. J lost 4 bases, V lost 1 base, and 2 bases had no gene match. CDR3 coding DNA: TGTGCCAGCAGTGAAGGTAGCGGGGCCACCGGGGAGCTGTTTTTT. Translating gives CASSEGSGATGELFF.

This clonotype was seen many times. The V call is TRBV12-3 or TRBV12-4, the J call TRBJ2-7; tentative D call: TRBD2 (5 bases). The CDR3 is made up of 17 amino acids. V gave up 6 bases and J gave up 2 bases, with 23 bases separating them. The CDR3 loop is CASSAIRTGMRTYEQYF. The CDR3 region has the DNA TGTGCCAGCAGCGCAATTAGGACTGGGATGAGAACCTACGAGCAGTACTTC.

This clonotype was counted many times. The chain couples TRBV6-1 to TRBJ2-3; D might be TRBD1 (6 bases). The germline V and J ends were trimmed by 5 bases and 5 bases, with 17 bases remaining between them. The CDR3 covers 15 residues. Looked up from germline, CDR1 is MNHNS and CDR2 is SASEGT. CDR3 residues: CASSNTVAQGDTQYF. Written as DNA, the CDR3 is TGTGCCAGCAGTAACACCGTTGCACAGGGAGATACGCAGTATTTT.

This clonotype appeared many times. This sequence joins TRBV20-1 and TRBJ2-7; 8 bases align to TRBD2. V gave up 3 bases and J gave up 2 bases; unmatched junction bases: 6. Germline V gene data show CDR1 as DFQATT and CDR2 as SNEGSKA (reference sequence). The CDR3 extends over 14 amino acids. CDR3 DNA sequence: TGCAGTGCTAGCCCAGCGGGAGCAACCTACGAGCAGTACTTC. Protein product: CSASPAGATYEQYF.

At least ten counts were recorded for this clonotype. This CDR3 reads CSAKGTGLAAYNEQFF. The CDR3 nucleotides read TGCAGTGCTAAAGGCACGGGACTAGCTGCCTACAATGAGCAGTTCTTC. The chain couples TRBV20-1 to TRBJ2-1; 9 nucleotides match TRBD2. Germline values: CDR1 DFQATT, CDR2 SNEGSKA (reference sequence). This CDR3 is 16 amino acids long. J lost 2 bases, V lost 4 bases, and 9 bases had no gene match.

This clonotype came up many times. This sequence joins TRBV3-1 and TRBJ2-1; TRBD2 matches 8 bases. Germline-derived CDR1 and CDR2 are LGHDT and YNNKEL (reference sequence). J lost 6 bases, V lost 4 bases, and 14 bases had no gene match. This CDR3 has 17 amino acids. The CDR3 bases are TGTGCCAGCAGCCCCCCCAGAGCGGGAGCCGGAATCAATGAGCAGTTCTTC. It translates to CASSPPRAGAGINEQFF.

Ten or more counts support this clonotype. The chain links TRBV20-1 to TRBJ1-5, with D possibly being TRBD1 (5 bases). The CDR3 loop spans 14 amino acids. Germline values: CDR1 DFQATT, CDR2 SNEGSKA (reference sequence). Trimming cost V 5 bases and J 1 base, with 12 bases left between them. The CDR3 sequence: CSAAGPLSNQPQHF. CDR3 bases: TGCAGTGCTGCGGGACCGTTGAGCAATCAGCCCCAGCATTTT.

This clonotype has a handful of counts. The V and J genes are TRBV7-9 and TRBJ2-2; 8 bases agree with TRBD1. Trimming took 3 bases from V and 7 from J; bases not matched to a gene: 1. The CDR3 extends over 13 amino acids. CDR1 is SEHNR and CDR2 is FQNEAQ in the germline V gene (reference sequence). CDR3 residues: CASSLDRVGELFF. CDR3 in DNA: TGTGCCAGCAGCTTGGACAGGGTCGGGGAGCTGTTTTTT.

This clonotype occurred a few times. CDR3 amino acids: CASSQDDGNYEQYF. The CDR3 bases are TGCGCCAGCAGCCAAGATGACGGGAACTACGAGCAGTACTTC. The rearrangement uses TRBV4-1 and TRBJ2-7; D might be TRBD2 (5 bases). The CDR3 runs to 14 residues. The germline V gene has CDR1 MGHRA and CDR2 YSYEKL. Trimming took off 0 bases at V and 3 bases at J, with 9 bases between the two ends.

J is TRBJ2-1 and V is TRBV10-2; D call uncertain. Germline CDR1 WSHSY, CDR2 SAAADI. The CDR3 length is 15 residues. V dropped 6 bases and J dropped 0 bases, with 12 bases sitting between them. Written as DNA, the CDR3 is TGCGCCAGCAGGATAGGGTCTAGCTCCTACAATGAGCAGTTCTTC. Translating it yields CASRIGSSSYNEQFF.

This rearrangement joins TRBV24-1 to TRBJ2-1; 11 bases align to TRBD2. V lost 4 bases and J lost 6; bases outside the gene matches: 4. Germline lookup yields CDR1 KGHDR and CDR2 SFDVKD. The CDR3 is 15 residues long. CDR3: CATSEQTSGINEQFF. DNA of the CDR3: TGTGCCACCAGTGAACAGACTAGCGGGATCAATGAGCAGTTCTTC.

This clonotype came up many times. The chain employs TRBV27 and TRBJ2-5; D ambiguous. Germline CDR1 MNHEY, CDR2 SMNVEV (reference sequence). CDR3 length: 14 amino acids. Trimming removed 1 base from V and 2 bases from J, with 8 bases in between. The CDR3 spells CASSLYSEQETQYF. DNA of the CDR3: TGTGCCAGCAGTTTATATTCAGAACAAGAGACCCAGTACTTC.

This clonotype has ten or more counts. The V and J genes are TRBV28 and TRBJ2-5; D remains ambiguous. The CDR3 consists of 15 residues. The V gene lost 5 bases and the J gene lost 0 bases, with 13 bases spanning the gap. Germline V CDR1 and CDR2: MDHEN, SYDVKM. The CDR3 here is CASSGPGPHQETQYF. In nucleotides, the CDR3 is TGTGCCAGCAGTGGACCAGGACCGCACCAAGAGACCCAGTACTTC.

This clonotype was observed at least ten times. CDR3 amino acids: CASSLGQTSGELFF. The CDR3 coding sequence is TGCGCCAGCAGCTTGGGACAGACTTCCGGGGAGCTGTTTTTT. The chain recombines TRBV5-1 with TRBJ2-2, with TRBD1 as a possible D gene (5 bases). Trimming pared 0 bases from V and 6 bases from J, leaving 9 bases between. CDR1 is SGHRS, CDR2 YFSETQ, per germline. This CDR3 has 14 amino acids.

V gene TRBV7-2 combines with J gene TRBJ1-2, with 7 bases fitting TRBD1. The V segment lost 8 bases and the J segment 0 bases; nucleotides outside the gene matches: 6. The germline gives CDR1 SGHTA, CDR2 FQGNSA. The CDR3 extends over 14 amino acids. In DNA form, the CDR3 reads TGTGCCAGCGGTTCAGGGACAGCTAACTATGGCTACACCTTC. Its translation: CASGSGTANYGYTF.

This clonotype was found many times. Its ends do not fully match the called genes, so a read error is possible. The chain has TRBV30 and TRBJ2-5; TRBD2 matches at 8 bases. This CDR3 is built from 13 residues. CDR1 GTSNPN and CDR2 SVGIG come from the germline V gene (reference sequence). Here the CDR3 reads CAWSVVLGGTRNF. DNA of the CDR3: TGTGCCTGGAGTGTAGTGCTCGGAGGGACTAGAAACTTC. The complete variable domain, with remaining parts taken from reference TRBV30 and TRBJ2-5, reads SQTIHQWPATLVQPVGSPLSLECTVEGTSNPNLYWYRQAAGRGLQLLFYSVGIGQISSEVPQNLSASRPQDRQFILSSKKLLLSDSGFYLCAWSVVLGGTRNFGPGTRLLVL.

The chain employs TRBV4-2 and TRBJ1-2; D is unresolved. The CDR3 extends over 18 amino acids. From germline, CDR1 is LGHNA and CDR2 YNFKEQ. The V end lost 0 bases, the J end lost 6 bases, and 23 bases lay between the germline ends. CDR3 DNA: TGTGCCAGCAGCCAAGACTTAGCACAAGATCGTCTACTCGATGGCTACACCTTC. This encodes CASSQDLAQDRLLDGYTF.

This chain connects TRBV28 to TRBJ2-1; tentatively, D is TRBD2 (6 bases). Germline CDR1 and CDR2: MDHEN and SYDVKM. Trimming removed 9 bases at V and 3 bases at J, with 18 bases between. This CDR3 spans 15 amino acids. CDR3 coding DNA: TGTGCCAGTAGTCCGATCCCCGGGGGCTACAATGAGCAGTTCTTC. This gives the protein CASSPIPGGYNEQFF.

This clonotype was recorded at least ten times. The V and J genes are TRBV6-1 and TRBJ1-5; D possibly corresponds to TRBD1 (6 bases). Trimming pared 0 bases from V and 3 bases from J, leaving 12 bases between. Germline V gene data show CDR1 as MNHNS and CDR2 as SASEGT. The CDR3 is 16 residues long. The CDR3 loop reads CASSEAGAGLNQPQHF. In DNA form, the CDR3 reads TGTGCCAGCAGTGAAGCGGGGGCGGGCCTCAATCAGCCCCAGCATTTT.

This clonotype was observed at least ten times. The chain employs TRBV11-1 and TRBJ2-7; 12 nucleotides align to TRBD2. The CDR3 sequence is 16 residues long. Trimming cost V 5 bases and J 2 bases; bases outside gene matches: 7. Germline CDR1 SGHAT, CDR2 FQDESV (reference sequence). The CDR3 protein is CASSAYGLAGTYEQYF. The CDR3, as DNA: TGTGCCAGCAGCGCATATGGACTAGCGGGAACCTACGAGCAGTACTTC.

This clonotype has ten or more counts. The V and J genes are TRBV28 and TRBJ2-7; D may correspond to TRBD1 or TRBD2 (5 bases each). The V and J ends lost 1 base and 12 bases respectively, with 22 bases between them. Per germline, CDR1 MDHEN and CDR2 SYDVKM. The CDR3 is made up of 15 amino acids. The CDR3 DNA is TGTGCCAGCAGTTTATACCAGGGAGCCTCAAGTGCATGGTACTTC. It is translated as CASSLYQGASSAWYF.

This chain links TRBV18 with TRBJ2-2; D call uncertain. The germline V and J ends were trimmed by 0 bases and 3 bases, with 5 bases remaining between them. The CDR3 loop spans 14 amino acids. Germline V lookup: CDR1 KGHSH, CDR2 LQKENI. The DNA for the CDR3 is TGTGCCAGCTCACCACCGGCCGACACCGGGGAGCTGTTTTTT. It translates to CASSPPADTGELFF.

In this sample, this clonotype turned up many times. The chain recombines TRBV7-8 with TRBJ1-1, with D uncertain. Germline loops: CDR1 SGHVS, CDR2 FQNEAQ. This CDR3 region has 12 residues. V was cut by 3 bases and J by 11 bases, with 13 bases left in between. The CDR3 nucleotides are TGTGCCAGCAGCTTGACTCGGACGAGGGCTTTCTTT. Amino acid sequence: CASSLTRTRAFF.

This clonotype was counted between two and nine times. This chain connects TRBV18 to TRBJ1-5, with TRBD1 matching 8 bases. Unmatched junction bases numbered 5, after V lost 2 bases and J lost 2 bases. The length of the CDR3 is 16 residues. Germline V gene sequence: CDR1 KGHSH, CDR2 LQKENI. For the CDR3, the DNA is TGTGCCAGCTCACCAGAGGCAGGGGGCCGCAATCAGCCCCAGCATTTT. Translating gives CASSPEAGGRNQPQHF.

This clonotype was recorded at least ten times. The DNA for the CDR3 is TGCGCCAGCGAGACATGGGGTTCGGGCGATACGCAGTATTTT. Protein sequence: CASETWGSGDTQYF. The chain combines TRBV5-1 with TRBJ2-3; no clear D. The germline gives CDR1 SGHRS, CDR2 YFSETQ. Trimming removed 7 bases at V and 6 bases at J, with 18 bases between. The CDR3 has 14 residues.

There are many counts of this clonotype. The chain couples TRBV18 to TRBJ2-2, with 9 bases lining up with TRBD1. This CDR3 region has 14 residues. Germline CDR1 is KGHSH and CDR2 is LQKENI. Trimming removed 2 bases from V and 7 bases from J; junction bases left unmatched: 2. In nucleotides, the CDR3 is TGTGCCAGCTCACCAGGACAGGGGATCGGGGAGCTGTTTTTT. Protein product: CASSPGQGIGELFF.

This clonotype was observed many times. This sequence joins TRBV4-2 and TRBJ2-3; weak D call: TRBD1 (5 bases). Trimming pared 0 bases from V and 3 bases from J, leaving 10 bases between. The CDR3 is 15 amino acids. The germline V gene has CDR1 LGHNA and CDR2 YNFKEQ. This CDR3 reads CASSQEGQGTDTQYF. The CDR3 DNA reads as TGTGCCAGCAGCCAAGAAGGTCAGGGAACAGATACGCAGTATTTT.